The 20 T cell receptor beta chains below all came from one sample that was sequenced in a study of T cell responses to AZD1222 COVID-19 vaccine. TCRdb keeps only in-frame clones here, not all; method: immunoSEQ multiplex PCR. The sample has some 99,000 clones; approximately 84% are singletons. This specimen was peripheral blood, taken 28 days after the second AZD1222 dose. These receptors came from an adult who received the AZD1222 COVID-19 vaccine.

CDR3 coding DNA: TGTGCCAGCAGCTCGAGGCCCTACGAGCAGTACTTC. Residues: CASSSRPYEQYF. The chain is built from TRBV7-2 and TRBJ2-7; no reliable D call. This CDR3 has 12 amino acids. V was trimmed by 4 bases and J by 2 bases, leaving 6 bases between them. Germline values: CDR1 SGHTA, CDR2 FQGNSA.

The chain joins TRBV5-1 to TRBJ1-1, with no clear D. V lost 5 bases and J lost 1, with 9 bases in between. Germline V CDR1 and CDR2: SGHRS, YFSETQ. The CDR3 is 13 residues long. This CDR3 reads CASRPGPNTEAFF. As DNA, the CDR3 is TGCGCCAGCAGGCCGGGCCCGAACACTGAAGCTTTCTTT.

The V gene is TRBV11-2, the J gene TRBJ1-2; the D is unclear. The CDR3 totals 17 residues. V was cut by 1 base and J by 3 bases, with 18 bases left in between. CDR1 and CDR2 from the germline V gene are SGHAT and FQNNGV. This chain's CDR3 is CASSLGASHRSHYGYTF. The CDR3 nucleotides are TGTGCCAGCAGCTTAGGGGCCAGCCACAGAAGCCACTATGGCTACACCTTC.

The V gene is TRBV9, the J gene TRBJ2-7, with 7 bases aligning to TRBD1. The CDR3 has 14 amino acids. The germline CDR1 and CDR2 sequences are SGDLS and YYNGEE. With 4 bases clipped from V and 2 bases from J, the junction kept 6 bases outside the gene matches. CDR3: CASSPAGTAYEQYF. The CDR3 coding sequence is TGTGCCAGCAGCCCAGCCGGGACAGCCTACGAGCAGTACTTC.

This clone appeared a single time. The V and J genes are TRBV6-5 and TRBJ2-7, with TRBD1 identical over 8 bases. This CDR3 is built from 16 residues. Germline CDR1 reads MNHEY; CDR2 reads SVGAGI. V gave up 4 bases and J gave up 3 bases; unmatched junction bases: 11. The CDR3 reads CASSSGQGDGFYEQYF. The DNA of the CDR3 is TGTGCCAGCAGTTCCGGACAGGGCGACGGATTCTACGAGCAGTACTTC.

This clone was seen only once. J is TRBJ2-7 and V is TRBV9; 7 bases are shared with TRBD1. Germline CDR1 SGDLS, CDR2 YYNGEE. V shed 3 bases and J 4 bases; nucleotides not matched to a gene: 7. CDR3 length equals 14 residues. The DNA of the CDR3 is TGTGCCAGCAGCGCCGCAGGGGGAGATTACGAGCAGTACTTC. As protein: CASSAAGGDYEQYF.

This clone has more than one count but fewer than ten. This chain links TRBV3-1 (or the pseudogene TRBV3-2) with TRBJ2-3, with a possible D match to TRBD2 (6 bases). The CDR3 spans 16 residues. Trimming stripped 3 bases from V and 4 bases from J, with 17 bases between. Germline CDR1 is LGHDT and CDR2 is YNNKEL (reference sequence). The CDR3 region is CASSHPGTPTADTQYF. CDR3 DNA: TGTGCCAGCAGCCACCCCGGGACTCCCACTGCAGATACGCAGTATTTT.

This chain links TRBV7-9 with TRBJ2-5; perhaps TRBD2 as D (5 bases). Germline V lookup: CDR1 SEHNR, CDR2 FQNEAQ (reference sequence). This CDR3 contains 14 residues. Trimming left V 5 bases short and J 5 bases short, with 15 bases between. Here the CDR3 DNA reads TGTGCCAGCAGCCCCACTAGTCGCGGGGAGACCCAGTACTTC. It specifies CASSPTSRGETQYF.

This chain links TRBV3-1 (or the pseudogene TRBV3-2) with TRBJ2-7; D remains ambiguous. Germline values: CDR1 LGHDT, CDR2 YNNKEL (reference sequence). This CDR3 is built from 14 residues. V lost 1 base, J lost 6 bases, and 13 bases lay in between. The CDR3 nucleotides read TGTGCCAGCAGCCAAGCCCCCTCGGGCCCCGAGCAGTACTTC. Encoded protein: CASSQAPSGPEQYF.

The chain combines TRBV2 with TRBJ1-1; D is uncertain. Germline-derived CDR1 and CDR2 are SNHLY and FYNNEI. Trimming shortened V by 4 bases and J by 0 bases, and 6 bases separated the two germline ends. This CDR3 spans 13 amino acids. CDR3: CASSAELNTEAFF. CDR3 DNA: TGTGCCAGCAGTGCGGAGCTGAACACTGAAGCTTTCTTT.

This clone was recorded only once. The chain is built from TRBV10-3 and TRBJ1-3; no reliable D call. This CDR3 has 12 amino acids. V dropped 6 bases and J dropped 1 base, with 4 bases sitting between them. Germline loops: CDR1 ENHRY, CDR2 SYGVKD. The CDR3 spells CAIRESGNTIYF. CDR3 nucleotide sequence: TGTGCCATCAGGGAATCTGGAAACACCATATATTTT.

The chain employs TRBV3-1 (or the pseudogene TRBV3-2) and TRBJ1-5; D remains ambiguous. The CDR3 totals 13 residues. Germline V gives CDR1 LGHDT, CDR2 YNNKEL (reference sequence). The V end lost 4 bases, the J end lost 5 bases, and 9 bases lay between the germline ends. As DNA, the CDR3 is TGTGCCAGCAGCCGATCTCCAGATCAGCCCCAGCATTTT. This encodes CASSRSPDQPQHF.

The chain carries TRBV6-4 and TRBJ1-1, with a possible D match to TRBD1 (6 bases). V was pared by 6 bases and J by 8 bases, with 10 bases between. This CDR3 comprises 11 residues. Germline loops: CDR1 MRHNA, CDR2 SNTAGT. The DNA of the CDR3 is TGTGCCAGCAGCCCCGACAGGGAAGCTTTCTTT. This codes for CASSPDREAFF.

The genes are TRBV3-1 (or the pseudogene TRBV3-2) and TRBJ1-2; D unclear. This CDR3 spans 14 amino acids. Per the germline V gene, CDR1 is LGHDT and CDR2 is YNNKEL (reference sequence). With 4 bases removed from V and 4 bases from J, the gap between germline ends came to 13 bases. CDR3 residues: CASSPRAGGYGYTF. CDR3 bases: TGTGCCAGCAGCCCGAGAGCAGGTGGCTATGGCTACACCTTC.

The chain's CDR3 is CASSLIGGQQNTEAFF. The CDR3 region has the DNA TGTGCCAGCAGCCTAATCGGGGGACAGCAGAACACTGAAGCTTTCTTT. This chain joins TRBV7-9 and TRBJ1-1, with 7 nucleotides matching TRBD1. CDR3 length: 16 amino acids. Per the germline V gene, CDR1 is SEHNR and CDR2 is FQNEAQ (reference sequence). V dropped 5 bases and J dropped 1; count of bases not matched to a gene: 10.

The chain links TRBV5-6 to TRBJ1-1; D is perhaps TRBD1 (5 bases). The germline CDR1 and CDR2 sequences are SGHDT and YYEEEE. V lost 5 bases and J lost 5, with 13 bases in between. The CDR3 covers 13 residues. CDR3 nucleotide sequence: TGTGCCAGCAGAGGGGCAGGGACGACTGAAGCTTTCTTT. Its translation: CASRGAGTTEAFF.

The rearrangement joins TRBV7-2 to TRBJ1-1, with D perhaps matching TRBD1 (5 bases). Trimming shortened V by 6 bases and J by 1 base, and 12 bases separated the two germline ends. Germline CDR1 reads SGHTA; CDR2 reads FQGNSA. The CDR3 length is 14 residues. In DNA form, the CDR3 reads TGTGCCAGCAGGGCCGGGACGGGGAACACTGAAGCTTTCTTT. Protein: CASRAGTGNTEAFF.

There are a few counts of this clone. The chain uses TRBV10-3 and TRBJ2-7, with 12 bases lining up with TRBD1. V shed 9 bases and J 5 bases; nucleotides not matched to a gene: 8. The CDR3 length is 14 residues. Germline V gives CDR1 ENHRY, CDR2 SYGVKD. The DNA for the CDR3 is TGTGCCATTGGACCGGGACAGGGGGCCGACGAGCAGTACTTC. It translates to CAIGPGQGADEQYF.

The chain has TRBV2 and TRBJ2-7; 7 bases match TRBD1. Unmatched junction bases numbered 7, after V lost 8 bases and J lost 3 bases. The germline V gene encodes CDR1 SNHLY and CDR2 FYNNEI. CDR3 length: 13 residues. The CDR3 DNA is TGTGCCAGCGCGACAGGGCCCAACTACGAGCAGTACTTC. It codes for CASATGPNYEQYF.

This clone has a handful of counts. The chain employs TRBV5-1 and TRBJ1-6; no definite D call. The CDR3 runs 16 residues. CDR1 and CDR2 from the germline V gene are SGHRS and YFSETQ. The V end lost 0 bases, the J end lost 0 bases, and 7 bases lay between the germline ends. For the CDR3, the DNA is TGCGCCAGCAGCTTGGAAGGGAGCTCCTATAATTCACCCCTCCACTTT. Encoded protein: CASSLEGSSYNSPLHF.